The 18 T cell receptor beta chains presented below share a single source sample, sequenced in a study of T cell repertoires in cytomegalovirus infection. One entry per CDR3 protein, called by TCRdb with MiXCR from the reads. The sample consists of some 680,000 distinct CDR3 sequences, roughly 36% of them appearing once. Input material: PBMCs. The receptors stem from a human donor in good health (CMV status not recorded). Some clones in this sample may be carry-over from other donors' samples.

The chain uses TRBV18 and TRBJ1-2, with a possible D match to TRBD1 (5 bases). CDR3 length: 13 amino acids. CDR1 and CDR2 (germline): KGHSH, LQKENI. Trimming left V 3 bases short and J 4 bases short, with 9 bases between. In DNA form, the CDR3 reads TGTGCCAGCTCACCCGCCGGGGCCTATGGCTACACCTTC. Its translation is CASSPAGAYGYTF.

The V and J genes are TRBV28 and TRBJ2-3; TRBD2 aligns across 12 bases. Germline V gene sequence: CDR1 MDHEN, CDR2 SYDVKM. V lost 8 bases and J lost 1; bases outside the gene matches: 4. The CDR3 has 15 amino acids. This CDR3 reads CASRLAGEGTDTQYF. CDR3 bases: TGTGCCAGCCGACTAGCGGGGGAAGGCACAGATACGCAGTATTTT.

This clonotype has only a few counts. V is TRBV25-1 and J is TRBJ1-3; D unclear. This CDR3 spans 14 amino acids. Trimming pared 10 bases from V and 0 bases from J, leaving 13 bases between. CDR1 MGHDK and CDR2 SYGVNS come from the germline V gene. The CDR3 nucleotides are TGTGCCACATCGGGCTGGGCCTCTGGAAACACCATATATTTT. It specifies CATSGWASGNTIYF.

This clonotype was seen more than once but under ten times. The rearrangement uses TRBV5-6 and TRBJ2-1; D ambiguous. This CDR3 region has 11 residues. The V end lost 4 bases, the J end lost 15 bases, and 14 bases lay between the germline ends. The germline V gene encodes CDR1 SGHDT and CDR2 YYEEEE. The CDR3 bases are TGTGCCAGCAGCGCAGAGGCTCTTTGGTTCTTC. Amino acid sequence: CASSAEALWFF.

This clonotype turned up a few times. The DNA for the CDR3 is TGTGCCAGCAGCAAAGGACCGCCGAGCGTGACCCAGTACTTC. It specifies CASSKGPPSVTQYF. The chain joins TRBV14 to TRBJ2-5; D is uncertain. CDR3 length: 14 residues. Trimming left V 5 bases short and J 7 bases short, with 17 bases between. Germline-derived CDR1 and CDR2 are SGHDN and FVKESK. Full variable domain (missing parts from reference TRBV14 and TRBJ2-5): EAGVTQFPSHSVIEKGQTVTLRCDPISGHDNLYWYRRVMGKEIKFLLHFVKESKQDESGMPNNRFLAERTGGTYSTLKVQPAELEDSGVYFCASSKGPPSVTQYFGPGTRLLVL.

CDR3 coding DNA: TGCAGCGTAAGACTAGCGGGAACGCCTGCGTTCTTC. Protein sequence: CSVRLAGTPAFF. The chain links TRBV29-1 to TRBJ2-1; 11 positions agree with TRBD2. V was clipped by 6 bases and J by 15 bases; unmatched bases: 10. The CDR3 sequence is 12 residues long. Germline lookup yields CDR1 SQVTM and CDR2 ANQGSEA.

The CDR3 reads CASSPETGARGNEQFF. The CDR3 DNA sequence: TGTGCCAGCAGCCCCGAAACAGGGGCGAGGGGGAATGAGCAGTTCTTC. The chain couples TRBV7-8 to TRBJ2-1, with TRBD1 identical over 7 bases. The trim removed 5 bases at V and 7 bases at J, leaving 14 bases unmatched. Germline V gene sequence: CDR1 SGHVS, CDR2 FQNEAQ. The CDR3 covers 16 residues.

This clonotype was recorded a few times. This chain connects TRBV7-6 to TRBJ1-2, with 8 bases lining up with TRBD1. From germline, CDR1 is SGHVS and CDR2 FNYEAQ. The V and J ends lost 5 bases and 3 bases, in that order; junction bases with no gene match: 8. The CDR3 is 15 residues long. CDR3 sequence reads: CASSAGQGRDYGYTF. DNA of the CDR3: TGTGCCAGCAGCGCCGGACAGGGCCGGGACTATGGCTACACCTTC.

This clonotype was detected only a few times. V and J are TRBV7-2 and TRBJ1-1; no reliable D call. Germline CDR1 and CDR2: SGHTA and FQGNSA. With 5 bases removed from V and 3 bases from J, the gap between germline ends came to 13 bases. The CDR3 extends over 14 amino acids. This chain's CDR3 is CASSASGWDTEAFF. The CDR3 DNA follows: TGTGCCAGCAGCGCCTCTGGATGGGACACTGAAGCTTTCTTT. The variable domain in full, with the rest retrieved from reference TRBV7-2 and TRBJ1-1, is GAGVSQSPSNKVTEKGKDVELRCDPISGHTALYWYRQSLGQGLEFLIYFQGNSAPDKSGLPSDRFSAERTGGSVSTLTIQRTQQEDSAVYLCASSASGWDTEAFFGQGTRLTVV.

The chain uses TRBV7-9 and TRBJ2-1; 9 bases match TRBD2. The CDR3 spans 17 residues. In germline, CDR1 is SEHNR, CDR2 FQNEAQ (reference sequence). The J segment lost 9 bases and the V segment lost 5 bases, leaving 17 bases of the junction unmatched. The CDR3 sequence: CASSPTLVAGVSCEQFF. The CDR3 DNA sequence: TGTGCCAGCAGCCCCACGTTGGTAGCGGGAGTTTCGTGTGAGCAGTTCTTC.

The V gene is TRBV5-4, the J gene TRBJ2-1; 8 bases align to TRBD1. Germline values: CDR1 SGHNT, CDR2 YYREEE (reference sequence). Trimming at V came to 1 base and at J to 6 bases, leaving 9 bases not matched to a gene. The CDR3 has 16 amino acids. The CDR3 nucleotides are TGTGCCAGCAGCTTGCTGGGACAGGACCCTAGCAATGAGCAGTTCTTC. Its translation: CASSLLGQDPSNEQFF.

The sample holds a few counts of this clonotype. J is TRBJ2-5 and V is TRBV28; TRBD1 is a possible D gene (6 bases). Deletions cut 3 bases from V and 5 bases from J, with 13 bases between. Germline values: CDR1 MDHEN, CDR2 SYDVKM. This CDR3 spans 14 amino acids. CDR3: CASSFPGVGETQYF. CDR3 DNA sequence: TGTGCCAGCAGTTTCCCAGGGGTAGGGGAGACCCAGTACTTC.

As for this clonotype: Possible read error: a much larger clone is one base away. The chain links TRBV12-3 or TRBV12-4 to TRBJ1-1; no firm D call. V was shortened by 6 bases and J by 3 bases, with 5 bases between the two germline ends. The CDR3 is 11 amino acids. DNA for the CDR3: TGTGCCAGCAGCTGGGACACTGAAGCTTTCTTT. This encodes CASSWDTEAFF.

The CDR3, as DNA: TGCAGCGTTGGAGGGGGCTGGGGGACAGATACGCAGTATTTT. This sequence encodes CSVGGGWGTDTQYF. The chain combines TRBV29-1 with TRBJ2-3, with 7 bases fitting TRBD1. This CDR3 comprises 14 residues. The J segment lost 3 bases and the V segment lost 4 bases, leaving 7 bases of the junction unmatched. Per the germline V gene, CDR1 is SQVTM and CDR2 is ANQGSEA.

The chain is built from TRBV19 and TRBJ2-1; the D is unclear. This CDR3 is built from 16 residues. V lost 3 bases and J lost 2, with 14 bases in between. Germline assignment: CDR1 LNHDA and CDR2 SQIVND (reference sequence). The CDR3 nucleotides are TGTGCCAGTAGTATCGTAATAGGACGGACCTACAATGAGCAGTTCTTC. Protein sequence: CASSIVIGRTYNEQFF.

The sample holds a few counts of this clonotype. The chain carries TRBV7-9 and TRBJ1-2; no firm D call. The CDR3 is 12 amino acids. Trimming took off 5 bases at V and 5 bases at J, with 9 bases between the two ends. The germline V gene has CDR1 SEHNR and CDR2 FQNEAQ (reference sequence). The CDR3 nucleotides read TGTGCCAGCAGCGTCCTACAGTATGGCTACACCTTC. Protein: CASSVLQYGYTF.

This CDR3 is CASTRERLNEQFF. The CDR3 DNA reads TGTGCCAGCACGCGGGAGCGGCTAAATGAGCAGTTCTTC. The J gene is TRBJ2-1, the V gene TRBV2; 7 nucleotides match TRBD2. The CDR3 extends over 13 amino acids. Trimming at V came to 7 bases and at J to 7 bases, leaving 7 bases not matched to a gene. Per germline, CDR1 SNHLY and CDR2 FYNNEI.

The rearrangement joins TRBV29-1 to TRBJ1-3; D is unresolved. Germline CDR1 and CDR2: SQVTM and ANQGSEA. The CDR3 loop spans 13 amino acids. Trimming shortened V by 4 bases and J by 0 bases, and 7 bases separated the two germline ends. CDR3 nucleotide sequence: TGCAGCGTTGTACGGGACTCTGGAAACACCATATATTTT. It yields the protein CSVVRDSGNTIYF.